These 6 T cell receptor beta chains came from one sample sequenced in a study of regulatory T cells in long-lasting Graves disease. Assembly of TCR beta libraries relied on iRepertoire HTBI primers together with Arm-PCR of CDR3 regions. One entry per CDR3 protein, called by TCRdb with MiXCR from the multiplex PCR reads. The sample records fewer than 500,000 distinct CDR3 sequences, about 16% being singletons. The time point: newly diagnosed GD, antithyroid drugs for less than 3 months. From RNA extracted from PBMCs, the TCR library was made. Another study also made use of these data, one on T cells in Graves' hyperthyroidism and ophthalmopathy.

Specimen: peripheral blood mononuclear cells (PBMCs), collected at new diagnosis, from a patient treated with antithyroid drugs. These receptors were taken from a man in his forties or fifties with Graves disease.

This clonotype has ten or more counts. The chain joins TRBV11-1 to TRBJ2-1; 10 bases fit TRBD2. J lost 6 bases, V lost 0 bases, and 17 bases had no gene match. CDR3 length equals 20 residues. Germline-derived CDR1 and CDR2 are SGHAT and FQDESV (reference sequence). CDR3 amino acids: CASSLALGATAGGPLNEQFF. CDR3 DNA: TGTGCCAGCAGCTTAGCGTTAGGGGCTACAGCGGGAGGGCCTCTCAATGAGCAGTTCTTC.

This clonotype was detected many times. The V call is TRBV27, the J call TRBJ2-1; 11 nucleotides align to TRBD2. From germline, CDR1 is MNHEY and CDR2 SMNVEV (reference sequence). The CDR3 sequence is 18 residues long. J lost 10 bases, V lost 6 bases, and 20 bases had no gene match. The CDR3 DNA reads TGTGCCAGCAGAAAACTCGAGGGGGGACTAGCGGTGTCAAGGGAGCAGTTCTTC. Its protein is CASRKLEGGLAVSREQFF.

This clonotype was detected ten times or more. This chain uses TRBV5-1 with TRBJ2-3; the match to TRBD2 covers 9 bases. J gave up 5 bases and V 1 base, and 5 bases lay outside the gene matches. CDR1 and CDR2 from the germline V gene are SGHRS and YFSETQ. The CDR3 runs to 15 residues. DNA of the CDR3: TGCGCCAGCAGCTTGCTGGCTAGCGGGGAAGATACGCAGTATTTT. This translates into CASSLLASGEDTQYF.

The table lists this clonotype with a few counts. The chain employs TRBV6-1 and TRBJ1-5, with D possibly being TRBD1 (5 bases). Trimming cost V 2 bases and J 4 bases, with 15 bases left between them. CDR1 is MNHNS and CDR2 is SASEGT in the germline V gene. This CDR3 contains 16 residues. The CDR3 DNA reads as TGTGCCAGCAGTGAATATTGGCAGGGTGGGAATCAGCCCCAGCATTTT. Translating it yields CASSEYWQGGNQPQHF.

The CDR3 bases are TGCGCCAGCAGTGGGGACAGGGGTTTGGCAGATACGCAGTATTTT. It encodes CASSGDRGLADTQYF. The rearrangement uses TRBV10-1 and TRBJ2-3, with TRBD1 identical over 10 bases. Germline CDR1 and CDR2: WNHNN and SYGVQD (reference sequence). The CDR3 consists of 15 residues. The junction had 5 bases not matched to a gene; V was cut back by 4 bases and J by 4 bases.

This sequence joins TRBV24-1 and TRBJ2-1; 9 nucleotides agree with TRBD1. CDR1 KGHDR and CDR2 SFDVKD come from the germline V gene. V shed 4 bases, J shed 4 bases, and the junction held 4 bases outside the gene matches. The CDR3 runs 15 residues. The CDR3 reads CATSDTGGSYNEQFF. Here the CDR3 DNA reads TGTGCCACCAGTGACACAGGGGGCTCATACAATGAGCAGTTCTTC.